This T cell receptor (beta chain) was obtained from a study of regulatory T cells in long-lasting Graves disease (dated by TCRdb to 2020 to 2022). In terms of the full investigation: Antithyroid drugs had been taken for less than 3 months by newly diagnosed Graves' disease patients. A total of around 35 samples underwent TCR sequencing, from about 13 patients with persistent Graves' disease and roughly 20 patients with newly diagnosed Graves' disease. The study took place in China and was registered as a clinical trial. This study used TCR sequencing and RNA sequencing of peripheral blood to compare persistent Graves' disease patients against newly diagnosed Graves' disease patients.

On this clonotype: Its antigen has not been determined. No base quality values were provided; no much bigger clone lies one nucleotide off.

Taken from the germline V gene, the CDR1 and CDR2 loops are MNHEY and SVGEGT. From the cysteine through the phenylalanine, the CDR3 covers 16 amino acids. The CDR3 DNA has 48 bases and is translated from base 1. V lost 3 bases and J lost 4 bases; the stretch between them is 18 bases long. The library was made by multiplex PCR. Sequenced on an Illumina HiSeq 4000. To build TCR beta libraries, CDR3 regions were amplified by Arm-PCR using iRepertoire HTBI primers. Before sequencing, the PCR products went through gel purification. On the authors' methods: Gene usage analysis of CDR3 amino acid clonotypes used the approximately 62 TRBV and 14 to 15 TRBJ segments found across samples. Filtered high-quality paired reads were merged into contigs using COPE and FqMerger. BLAST was used to align contigs to the IMGT TRBV, TRBD and TRBJ reference genes, and CDR3 was defined following IMGT. Highly expanded clones were defined as clonotypes with a frequency above 0.1%. Shannon entropy served as the measure of repertoire diversity, while the Gini coefficient captured V-J evenness. A clonotype found in more than one individual was treated as public. TCRdb reworked the public reads: Q25 trimming with fastp, MiXCR clone assembly, productive beta chains retained. Rows with one shared CDR3 protein collapse into an entry with the most common genes and DNA. TCRdb's processing, not the authors', yielded these V and J calls. For this sample there are 550,000 to 600,000 distinct CDR3 sequences; around 15% appear just once. The top ten constitute around 12% of the sample.

The research as a whole found: Persistent patients shared more public clonotypes among themselves (around 2,500) than newly diagnosed patients did (approximately 900). Because the primary lesion, thyroid tissue, could not be accessed, the study looked at peripheral blood alone. Lower TCR Shannon entropy and fewer highly expanded clones were observed in persistent Graves' disease patients than in newly diagnosed patients, which suggested clonal expansion. The authors acknowledged the small sample size as a limitation that may reduce accuracy. Sequencing and analysis were limited to the TCR beta chain. TRBV28, TRBJ1-2 and TRBJ2-5 were preferentially used in persistent disease, while TRBV20-1 and TRBJ2-1 were favored in newly diagnosed disease.

The time point label on this specimen signifies: newly diagnosed GD, antithyroid drugs for less than 3 months. For both TCR sequencing and RNA sequencing, RNA was extracted from PBMCs in TRIzol. The diagnosis of Graves' disease was made according to American Thyroid Association guidelines. Recruitment of patients was carried out at an endocrinology department in Xi'an, China. Each patient gave 7 to 9.5 milliliters of peripheral blood, collected in an EDTA anticoagulant tube. PBMCs were isolated by Ficoll Paque Plus density gradient separation without further T cell sorting. An Agilent 2100 Bioanalyzer and agarose gel were used to check RNA quality, while a NanoDrop 2000 measured RNA concentration. These sequences were also reported in another study, on T cells in Graves' hyperthyroidism and ophthalmopathy. From the second report: Stable Graves' hyperthyroidism was defined as no progression to ophthalmopathy during 18 months of follow-up. Hyperthyroidism patients were aged 18 to 65 years and newly diagnosed, with disease duration of less than 2 months. Exclusion was applied to patients with uncontrolled infections, other autoimmune diseases, pregnancy or lactation. Diagnoses were established on the basis of clinical symptoms, serum thyroxine and TRAb, thyroid ultrasound, and orbital computed tomography. For the first round of RT-PCR on the TCR CDR3, the HTBI primer set was used together with the Qiagen OneStep RT-PCR kit. Blood samples also contained most of the expanded thyroid clonotypes (frequency above 0.001), which suggests that blood repertoires may reflect thyroid immune responses. In cross-validation, a model built on a 13 V-J signature told ophthalmopathy apart from stable hyperthyroidism with 85% to 90% sensitivity and roughly 82% specificity, and in testing the same model reached 80%/75%. In validation, the model predicted progression to ophthalmopathy a median of roughly 6.2 months before onset, with approximately 71% sensitivity and about 72% specificity. TCR V-J signatures able to tell the groups apart were searched for in a discovery cohort of 95 to 100 patients, of whom more than 40 had Graves' ophthalmopathy and 57 had stable Graves' hyperthyroidism. Prospective prediction of ophthalmopathy was tested in an independent validation cohort of 18 to 20 hyperthyroidism patients and 17 patients who later progressed to ophthalmopathy. The 75 to 100 discovery patients were randomly split 7:3 into training and test sets. Thyroid tissue and blood T-cell repertoires from several Graves' hyperthyroidism patients were also compared in the study. After sampling, hyperthyroidism patients received methimazole starting at 30 mg daily, and ophthalmopathy patients received high-dose intravenous methylprednisolone. Libraries were constructed in a second round of multiplex PCR, after which size selection and purification were carried out. Libraries were sequenced paired-end with 100 bp reads on an Illumina HiSeq2000. SOAPnuke was used to process the raw data, removing reads that contained adapters or uncalled bases, had a mean Phred below 15, or lacked an exact match to the constant primer or identifier. High-quality paired reads were merged using COPE v1.2.5, and each unique nucleotide sequence was defined as a clonotype. MiTCR v1.1 was used to align the clonotypes against IMGT TRBV, TRBD and TRBJ reference segments. Analysis was restricted to V-J combinations with a frequency above 0.0001, which covered 99.2% of repertoires. The TCS score was defined as the ratio of F50 (clonal expansion) to E x V (chaos), calculated using BLOSUM62-based TCRdist between CDR3 peptides within each V-J. Welch's t-statistics and random forest reduced 514 V-J features to 13, which were used in a naive Bayes classifier (R e1071). No statistical method was used to set the sample size in advance, and investigators knew the group allocation. The paper reports TCR Vbeta CDR3 sequencing of some 140 peripheral blood samples: approximately 41 ophthalmopathy, some 80 hyperthyroidism and approximately 17 progressor patients.

The sequencing here drew on peripheral blood mononuclear cells (PBMCs), taken at new diagnosis, from a patient treated with antithyroid drugs. The chain is encoded by TRBV6-2 or TRBV6-3 joined to TRBJ1-2; 6 matching bases give a weak D call of TRBD1. The sequence was collected from a man aged 18 to 29 with Graves disease. Donor details come from another sample of the same person, matched by shared clones. The nucleotides read TGTGCCAGCAGTTATCCAGCAGGGGCCTTTATCTATGGCTACACCTTC. It translates to CASSYPAGAFIYGYTF.